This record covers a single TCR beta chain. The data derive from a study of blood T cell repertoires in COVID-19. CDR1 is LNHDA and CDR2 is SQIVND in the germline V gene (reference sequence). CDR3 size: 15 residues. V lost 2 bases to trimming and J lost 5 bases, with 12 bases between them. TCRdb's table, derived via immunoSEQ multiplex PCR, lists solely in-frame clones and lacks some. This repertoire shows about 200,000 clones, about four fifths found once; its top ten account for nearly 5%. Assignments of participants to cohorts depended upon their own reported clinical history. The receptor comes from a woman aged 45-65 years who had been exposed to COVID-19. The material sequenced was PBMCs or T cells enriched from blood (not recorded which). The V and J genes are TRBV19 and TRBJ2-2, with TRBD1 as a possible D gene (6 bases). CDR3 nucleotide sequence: TGTGCCAGTAGTATAACAGGGATTCTTACCGGGGAGCTGTTTTTT. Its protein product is CASSITGILTGELFF.